Following are 5 T cell receptor beta chains from one sample sequenced in a study of T cell repertoires in cytomegalovirus infection (dated by TCRdb to about 2019). The sample was run on an Illumina HiSeq 1500. TCRdb took the public reads, trimmed them with fastp at Q25, ran MiXCR for clone calling and kept in-frame beta chains. Records with the same CDR3 protein are collapsed into one entry carrying the most frequent genes and DNA. This sample has around 450,000 distinct CDR3 sequences in its table, and roughly 12% of those were observed once. Of the sample, roughly 10% falls within the top ten clones. The sample taken for sequencing was PBMCs. These receptors were collected from a human donor in good health (CMV status not recorded). Some clones in this sample may be carry-over from other donors' samples.

This chain connects TRBV12-3 or TRBV12-4 to TRBJ1-5; a weak D match, TRBD1 (6 bases). CDR3 length: 14 amino acids. V was pared by 6 bases and J by 4 bases, with 13 bases between. This CDR3 is CASRSDRLNQPQHF. Here the CDR3 DNA reads TGTGCCAGCAGATCAGACAGGTTAAATCAGCCCCAGCATTTT.

This clonotype was observed many times. The chain recombines TRBV19 with TRBJ2-3; 7 positions agree with TRBD1. Germline loops: CDR1 LNHDA, CDR2 SQIVND (reference sequence). Losses at the gene ends were 6 bases for V and 2 bases for J; bases not matched to a gene: 5. This CDR3 spans 14 amino acids. The CDR3: CASRMGQSTDTQYF. Here the CDR3 DNA reads TGTGCCAGTAGAATGGGACAGTCCACAGATACGCAGTATTTT.

This clonotype has more than one count but fewer than ten. CDR3 bases: TGCAGCGTTGAAGGTTTACTAGCGGTCGACTACAATGAGCAGTTCTTC. It yields the protein CSVEGLLAVDYNEQFF. The chain is built from TRBV29-1 and TRBJ2-1; 8 nucleotides agree with TRBD2. The germline gives CDR1 SQVTM, CDR2 ANQGSEA. Trimming cost V 1 base and J 3 bases; bases outside gene matches: 8. The CDR3 extends over 16 amino acids.

V and J are TRBV4-1 and TRBJ2-1, with 9 bases that match TRBD1. J gave up 7 bases and V 0 bases, and 7 bases lay outside the gene matches. Germline CDR1 is MGHRA and CDR2 is YSYEKL. This CDR3 has 16 amino acids. This CDR3 reads CASSQDTGTGSNEQFF. CDR3 DNA sequence: TGCGCCAGCAGCCAAGATACAGGGACAGGGTCGAATGAGCAGTTCTTC.

The chain links TRBV2 to TRBJ2-1; 8 bases line up with TRBD2. Germline V gene sequence: CDR1 SNHLY, CDR2 FYNNEI. The CDR3 has 15 amino acids. V shed 7 bases, J shed 0 bases, and the junction held 5 bases outside the gene matches. CDR3 in amino acids: CASNQRGSSYNEQFF. The DNA for the CDR3 is TGTGCCAGCAACCAGCGGGGGAGCTCCTACAATGAGCAGTTCTTC.